This T cell receptor beta chain was recorded in a study of sequential checkpoint blockade in melanoma. At the level of the study: First-line arms were nivolumab then ipilimumab, or the reverse, randomized 1:1. Each arm's sequence ended with maintenance nivolumab.

This clone was recorded only once. Germline V gene sequence: CDR1 MNHEY, CDR2 SMNVEV (reference sequence). The CDR3 loop spans 14 amino acids. Produced via immunoSEQ multiplex PCR; TCRdb's table is partial and in-frame only. Of 25,000 to 30,000 clones listed, around 80% are singletons. Treatment defined: randomized to nivolumab then ipilimumab (arm A) or the reverse (arm B). No patient had prior DNA-damaging chemotherapy. From thawed PBMCs, live CD3+CD8+ cells negative for CD19 and CD56 were sorted. The input for sequencing was CD8+ T cells sorted from blood (inferred from file names), taken from a patient given nivolumab and ipilimumab in sequence. The chain links TRBV27 to TRBJ2-5, with D possibly matching TRBD2 (5 bases). The DNA end is a closer match to TRBJ2-7, so the J assignment may be wrong. The TCR sequence derives from a human donor with melanoma. The CDR3 DNA follows: TGTGCCAGCAGTTCGAGGGTAAAAACCTACGAGCAGTACTTC. This codes for CASSSRVKTYEQYF.